Each of the 31 T cell receptor beta chains below was sequenced from the same sample in a study of cytomegalovirus exposure and HLA in healthy donors. PCR employed 60 Vbeta and 13 Jbeta primers. Some clones are missing from TCRdb's copy, which holds only in-frame ones; the method was immunoSEQ multiplex PCR. The sample has 140,000 to 150,000 clones, around 90% seen once. Material for sequencing was PBMCs. Receptor source: a woman aged 40 to 50 in good health and CMV-seronegative.

J is TRBJ2-7 and V is TRBV11-1; D possibly corresponds to TRBD1 (5 bases). CDR1 is SGHAT, CDR2 FQDESV, per germline (reference sequence). The CDR3 runs 15 residues. V shed 6 bases and J shed 1 base, with 16 bases lying between them. The CDR3 loop is CASSWGGWASYEQYF. CDR3 bases: TGTGCCAGCAGTTGGGGCGGCTGGGCTTCCTACGAGCAGTACTTC.

This chain uses TRBV9 with TRBJ2-7; 12 bases map to TRBD2. This CDR3 is 15 amino acids long. The germline gives CDR1 SGDLS, CDR2 YYNGEE. V lost 6 bases to trimming and J lost 7 bases; unmatched junction nucleotides: 11. The CDR3 is CASTPLAGGPGEQYF. DNA of the CDR3: TGTGCCAGCACCCCTCTAGCGGGAGGGCCAGGGGAGCAGTACTTC.

The chain links TRBV9 to TRBJ1-6, with D uncertain. Looked up from germline, CDR1 is SGDLS and CDR2 is YYNGEE. The CDR3 runs 13 residues. V gave up 3 bases and J gave up 8 bases, with 9 bases separating them. The CDR3 loop is CASSDLSDSPLHF. The CDR3 nucleotides read TGTGCCAGCAGCGACTTATCTGATTCACCCCTCCACTTT.

The rearrangement uses TRBV7-9 and TRBJ2-2; tentatively, D is TRBD1 (6 bases). V dropped 3 bases and J dropped 6 bases, with 11 bases sitting between them. The CDR3 covers 14 residues. The V gene's germline CDR1 is SEHNR and CDR2 FQNEAQ (reference sequence). CDR3 in amino acids: CASSFGQGSGELFF. The CDR3 DNA reads as TGTGCCAGCAGCTTTGGGCAGGGGTCCGGGGAGCTGTTTTTT.

The chain combines TRBV13 with TRBJ2-3, with D unresolved. The ends were cut back, 4 bases at V and 7 bases at J, with 15 bases in the middle. The V gene's germline CDR1 is PRHDT and CDR2 FYEKMQ (reference sequence). CDR3 size: 14 residues. The CDR3 reads CASSSQGLGYTQYF. The CDR3 coding sequence is TGTGCCAGCAGCTCACAAGGTCTCGGGTATACGCAGTATTTT.

The chain employs TRBV28 and TRBJ1-4; D gene ambiguous. Trimming cost V 3 bases and J 0 bases, with 11 bases left between them. The CDR3 is 16 amino acids. Per germline, CDR1 MDHEN and CDR2 SYDVKM. The CDR3 loop is CASSLVGHSTNEKLFF. CDR3 nucleotides: TGTGCCAGCAGTTTGGTTGGGCACTCAACTAATGAAAAACTGTTTTTT.

The rearrangement joins TRBV6-5 to TRBJ2-7; TRBD1 matches at 9 bases. Germline lookup yields CDR1 MNHEY and CDR2 SVGAGI. Losses at the gene ends were 6 bases for V and 4 bases for J; bases not matched to a gene: 7. The CDR3 extends over 14 amino acids. CDR3 amino acids: CASRLPGQGYEQYF. In nucleotides, the CDR3 is TGTGCCAGCAGGCTACCGGGACAGGGATACGAGCAGTACTTC.

This sequence joins TRBV11-3 and TRBJ2-2, with TRBD2 as a possible D gene (6 bases). From germline, CDR1 is SGHNT and CDR2 YENEEA. V was clipped by 3 bases and J by 1 base, with 6 bases between them. The CDR3 has 14 residues. The DNA for the CDR3 is TGTGCCAGCAGCTTGGGGGGGAACACCGGGGAGCTGTTTTTT. It codes for CASSLGGNTGELFF. Filled out from reference TRBV11-3 and TRBJ2-2, the complete variable domain reads EAGVVQSPRYKIIEKKQPVAFWCNPISGHNTLYWYLQNLGQGPELLIRYENEEAVDDSQLPKDRFSAERLKGVDSTLKIQPAELGDSAVYLCASSLGGNTGELFFGEGSRLTVL.

This rearrangement joins TRBV2 to TRBJ1-5; TRBD1 matches at 7 bases. The CDR3 runs to 14 residues. Trimming took 5 bases from V and 7 from J; bases not matched to a gene: 8. CDR1 SNHLY and CDR2 FYNNEI come from the germline V gene. The CDR3 nucleotides read TGTGCCAGCAGTCGGACAGGCCAGCTCCAGCCCCAGCATTTT. It is translated as CASSRTGQLQPQHF.

The V and J genes are TRBV4-2 and TRBJ2-7, with D tentatively TRBD1 (6 bases). Trimming removed 6 bases at V and 7 bases at J, with 25 bases between. The CDR3 has 16 amino acids. Germline values: CDR1 LGHNA, CDR2 YNFKEQ. The CDR3 loop reads CASSPTTGPRGGEQYF. For the CDR3, the DNA is TGTGCCAGCAGTCCTACCACCGGGCCCAGGGGCGGAGAGCAGTACTTC.

The chain is built from TRBV7-3 and TRBJ1-2; D may be TRBD1 (6 bases). CDR1 is SGHTA, CDR2 FQGTGA, per germline. V lost 3 bases, J lost 12 bases, and 17 bases lay in between. The CDR3 is made up of 13 amino acids. CDR3 amino acids: CASSFFGRGDNTF. CDR3 sequence (DNA): TGTGCCAGCAGCTTTTTTGGACGGGGGGACAACACCTTC. Based on the CDR3 plus reference TRBV7-3 and TRBJ1-2, the full variable domain is GAGVSQTPSNKVTEKGKYVELRCDPISGHTALYWYRQSLGQGPEFLIYFQGTGAADDSGLPNDRFFAVRPEGSVSTLKIQRTERGDSAVYLCASSFFGRGDNTFGSGTRLTVV.

This chain uses TRBV28 with TRBJ1-1; D unresolved. V dropped 7 bases and J dropped 7 bases, with 16 bases sitting between them. This CDR3 spans 13 amino acids. Germline V gives CDR1 MDHEN, CDR2 SYDVKM. CDR3 sequence reads: CASTPHFRGEAFF. In DNA form, the CDR3 reads TGTGCCAGCACCCCCCACTTCCGGGGTGAAGCTTTCTTT.

The chain employs TRBV5-1 and TRBJ2-1; TRBD2 aligns across 11 bases. CDR1 SGHRS and CDR2 YFSETQ come from the germline V gene. The CDR3 has 15 amino acids. V shed 5 bases, J shed 5 bases, and the junction held 6 bases outside the gene matches. The CDR3, as DNA: TGCGCCAGCAGGAGGCTGGGACTAGCGGACAATGAGCAGTTCTTC. This gives the protein CASRRLGLADNEQFF.

The chain employs TRBV19 and TRBJ2-1; the D gene is possibly TRBD1 (6 bases). V lost 7 bases and J 0 bases, leaving 19 bases between the germline ends. The CDR3 has 17 residues. Germline CDR1 and CDR2: LNHDA and SQIVND (reference sequence). The chain's CDR3 is CASKRSRTGSSYNEQFF. In nucleotides, the CDR3 is TGTGCCAGTAAGAGGTCCAGAACAGGGAGCTCCTACAATGAGCAGTTCTTC.

This clone was recorded only once. The chain couples TRBV5-6 to TRBJ2-1, with 14 positions matching TRBD2. The germline V gene has CDR1 SGHDT and CDR2 YYEEEE. The junction had 5 bases not matched to a gene; V was cut back by 3 bases and J by 0 bases. The CDR3 sequence is 18 residues long. The CDR3 bases are TGTGCCAGCAGCTCGCCCGGGACTAGCGGGAGCTCCTACAATGAGCAGTTCTTC. Translated: CASSSPGTSGSSYNEQFF. Full variable domain (remainder filled in from reference TRBV5-6 and TRBJ2-1): DAGVTQSPTHLIKTRGQQVTLRCSPKSGHDTVSWYQQALGQGPQFIFQYYEEEERQRGNFPDRFSGHQFPNYSSELNVNALLLGDSALYLCASSSPGTSGSSYNEQFFGPGTRLTVL.

The genes are TRBV5-6 and TRBJ2-7; D is ambiguous. CDR3 length: 17 residues. Trimming took off 0 bases at V and 1 base at J, with 17 bases between the two ends. Germline V gene lookup returns CDR1 SGHDT and CDR2 YYEEEE. In nucleotides, the CDR3 is TGTGCCAGCAGCTTGGCCGAGCGACCCCGGGTGTCCTACGAGCAGTACTTC. This translates into CASSLAERPRVSYEQYF.

The chain couples TRBV5-4 to TRBJ2-5, with 8 positions matching TRBD2. The J call could be wrong; TRBJ2-7 is a better fit for the DNA end. Germline V CDR1 and CDR2: SGHNT, YYREEE (reference sequence). The CDR3 length is 14 residues. DNA for the CDR3: TGTGCCAGCAGCGCCGGACTAGCCCGCTACGAGCAGTACTTC. Translated, it gives CASSAGLARYEQYF.

With regard to this clone: Other DNA sequences in the same sample also yield this CDR3. J is TRBJ2-5 and V is TRBV27; D might be TRBD1 (6 bases). The ends were cut back, 8 bases at V and 5 bases at J, with 9 bases in the middle. There are 11 residues in the CDR3. The germline V gene encodes CDR1 MNHEY and CDR2 SMNVEV (reference sequence). Here the CDR3 DNA reads TGTGCCAGCTCCCAGGGGGAGACCCAGTACTTC. Its protein is CASSQGETQYF.

The gene calls are TRBV6-1 and TRBJ2-5; 7 bases align to TRBD2. The J call may be incorrect, as the DNA end agrees better with TRBJ2-7. Germline loops: CDR1 MNHNS, CDR2 SASEGT. This CDR3 is built from 15 residues. The CDR3 here is CASREMGEGTYEQYF. In DNA, the CDR3 is TGTGCCAGCAGGGAGATGGGGGAGGGAACCTACGAGCAGTACTTC.

The CDR3 DNA sequence: TGCGCCAGCAGCCAACTAGCGGCGGGAGTGGGGTTGGACATTCAGTACTTC. This sequence encodes CASSQLAAGVGLDIQYF. The chain employs TRBV5-1 and TRBJ2-4, with 8 bases fitting TRBD2. The CDR3 spans 17 residues. Germline V gives CDR1 SGHRS, CDR2 YFSETQ. After removal of 4 bases from V and 8 bases from J, the junction contained 17 bases not matched to a gene.

The chain employs TRBV28 and TRBJ2-3, with TRBD2 matching 7 bases. Germline V gives CDR1 MDHEN, CDR2 SYDVKM. CDR3 length: 15 amino acids. The J segment lost 6 bases and the V segment lost 1 base, leaving 7 bases of the junction unmatched. The chain's CDR3 is CASSLFVGGSDTQYF. CDR3 sequence (DNA): TGTGCCAGCAGTTTATTTGTTGGCGGGAGTGATACGCAGTATTTT.

The chain uses TRBV5-1 and TRBJ1-1; D not certain. CDR1 and CDR2 from the germline V gene are SGHRS and YFSETQ. The CDR3 consists of 12 residues. Trimming removed 2 bases at V and 5 bases at J, with 7 bases between. The CDR3 DNA reads TGCGCCAGCAGCTTTGAGGGAACTGAAGCTTTCTTT. Translating it yields CASSFEGTEAFF.

The chain has TRBV7-2 and TRBJ2-2; 7 bases line up with TRBD1. Germline values: CDR1 SGHTA, CDR2 FQGNSA. This CDR3 is 15 amino acids long. Trimming cost V 5 bases and J 7 bases; bases outside gene matches: 10. CDR3 region: CASSPWTGRDGELFF. The CDR3 nucleotides are TGTGCCAGCAGCCCTTGGACAGGTCGGGACGGGGAGCTGTTTTTT. Based on the CDR3 plus reference TRBV7-2 and TRBJ2-2, the full variable domain is GAGVSQSPSNKVTEKGKDVELRCDPISGHTALYWYRQSLGQGLEFLIYFQGNSAPDKSGLPSDRFSAERTGGSVSTLTIQRTQQEDSAVYLCASSPWTGRDGELFFGEGSRLTVL.

This chain connects TRBV25-1 to TRBJ2-2; a weak D match, TRBD2 (5 bases). Trimming took 4 bases from V and 4 from J, leaving 13 bases between them. The CDR3 has 15 amino acids. Germline CDR1 MGHDK, CDR2 SYGVNS. The CDR3, as DNA: TGTGCCAGCAGTGTGGACTTTCCGGGCACCGGGGAGCTGTTTTTT. This encodes CASSVDFPGTGELFF.

The gene calls are TRBV19 and TRBJ2-6, with D unresolved. Trimming took off 3 bases at V and 0 bases at J, with 15 bases between the two ends. The V gene's germline CDR1 is LNHDA and CDR2 SQIVND (reference sequence). The CDR3 length is 18 residues. CDR3 loop: CASSIPRPFSSGANVLTF. The CDR3, as DNA: TGTGCCAGTAGTATTCCCAGGCCGTTCTCCTCTGGGGCCAACGTCCTGACTTTC.

The gene calls are TRBV5-1 and TRBJ2-5; 10 nucleotides line up with TRBD2. Losses at the gene ends were 0 bases for V and 3 bases for J; bases not matched to a gene: 5. Germline CDR1 SGHRS, CDR2 YFSETQ. The CDR3 consists of 16 residues. The chain's CDR3 is CASSLALAGSKETQYF. CDR3 bases: TGCGCCAGCAGCTTGGCACTAGCGGGAAGCAAAGAGACCCAGTACTTC.

The chain is built from TRBV6-4 and TRBJ1-2; D gene uncertain. Germline V gene data show CDR1 as MRHNA and CDR2 as SNTAGT. V was clipped by 2 bases and J by 8 bases, with 9 bases between them. This CDR3 is built from 12 residues. This CDR3 is CASSDLPQGYTF. As DNA, the CDR3 is TGTGCCAGCAGTGACCTGCCTCAGGGCTACACCTTC.

The chain employs TRBV6-1 and TRBJ1-5; weak D call: TRBD1 (6 bases). The CDR3 extends over 15 amino acids. The germline V gene encodes CDR1 MNHNS and CDR2 SASEGT. Trimming pared 0 bases from V and 7 bases from J, leaving 13 bases between. DNA of the CDR3: TGTGCCAGCAGTGAAGCGCACGGGGGGCGACAGCCCCAGCATTTT. As protein: CASSEAHGGRQPQHF.

The V gene is TRBV5-1, the J gene TRBJ1-3; D might be TRBD1 (6 bases). Germline CDR1 reads SGHRS; CDR2 reads YFSETQ. V was trimmed by 4 bases and J by 4 bases, leaving 9 bases between them. CDR3 length equals 13 residues. CDR3 sequence (DNA): TGCGCCAGCAGCCGCGACAGGGGAAACACCATATATTTT. It specifies CASSRDRGNTIYF.

The chain couples TRBV6-1 to TRBJ2-7; D ambiguous. This CDR3 has 11 amino acids. The V gene lost 4 bases and the J gene lost 6 bases, with 7 bases spanning the gap. Germline V gene data show CDR1 as MNHNS and CDR2 as SASEGT. CDR3: CASSGYSEQYF. The DNA for the CDR3 is TGTGCCAGCAGTGGCTACTCCGAGCAGTACTTC.

The gene calls are TRBV30 and TRBJ1-1, with D possibly being TRBD1 (6 bases). Germline CDR1 is GTSNPN and CDR2 is SVGIG (reference sequence). The germline V and J ends were trimmed by 5 bases and 12 bases, with 22 bases remaining between them. The CDR3 is 13 amino acids. CDR3 amino acids: CAWGLIEGQGTFF. CDR3 DNA sequence: TGTGCCTGGGGTCTCATAGAGGGGCAGGGGACTTTCTTT.